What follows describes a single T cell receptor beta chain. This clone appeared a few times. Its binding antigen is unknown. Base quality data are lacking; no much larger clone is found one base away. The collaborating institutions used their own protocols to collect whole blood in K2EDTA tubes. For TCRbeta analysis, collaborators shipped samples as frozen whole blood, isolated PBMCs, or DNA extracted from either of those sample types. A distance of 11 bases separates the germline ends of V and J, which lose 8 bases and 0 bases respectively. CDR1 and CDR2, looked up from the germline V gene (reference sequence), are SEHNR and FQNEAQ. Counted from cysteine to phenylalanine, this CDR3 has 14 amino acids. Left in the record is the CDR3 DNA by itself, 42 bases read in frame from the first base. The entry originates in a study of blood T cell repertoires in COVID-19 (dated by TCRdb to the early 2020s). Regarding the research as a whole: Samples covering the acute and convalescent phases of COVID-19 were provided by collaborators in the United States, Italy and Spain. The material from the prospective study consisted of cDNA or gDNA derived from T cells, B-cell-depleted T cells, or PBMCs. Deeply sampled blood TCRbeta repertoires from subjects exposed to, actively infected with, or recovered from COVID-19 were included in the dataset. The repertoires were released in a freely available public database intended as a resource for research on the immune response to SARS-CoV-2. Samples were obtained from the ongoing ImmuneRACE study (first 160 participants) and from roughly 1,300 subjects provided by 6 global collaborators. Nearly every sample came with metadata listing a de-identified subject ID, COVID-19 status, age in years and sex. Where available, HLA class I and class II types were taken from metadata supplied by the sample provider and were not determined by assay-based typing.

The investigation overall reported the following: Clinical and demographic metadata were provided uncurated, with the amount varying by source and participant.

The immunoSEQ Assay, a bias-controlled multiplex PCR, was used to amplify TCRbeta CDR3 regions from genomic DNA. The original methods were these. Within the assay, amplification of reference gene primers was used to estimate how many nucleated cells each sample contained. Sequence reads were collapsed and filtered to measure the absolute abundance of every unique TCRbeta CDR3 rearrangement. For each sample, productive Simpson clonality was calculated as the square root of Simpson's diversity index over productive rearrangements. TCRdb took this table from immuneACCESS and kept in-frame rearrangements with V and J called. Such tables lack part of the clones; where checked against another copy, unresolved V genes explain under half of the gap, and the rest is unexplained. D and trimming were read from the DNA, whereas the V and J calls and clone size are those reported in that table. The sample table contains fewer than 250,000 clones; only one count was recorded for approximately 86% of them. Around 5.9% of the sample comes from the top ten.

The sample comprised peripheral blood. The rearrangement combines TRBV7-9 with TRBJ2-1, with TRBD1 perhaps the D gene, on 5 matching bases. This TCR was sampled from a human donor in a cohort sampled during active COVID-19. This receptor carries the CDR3 CASLDSSSYNEQFF. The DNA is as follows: TGTGCCAGCCTCGACAGTAGCTCCTACAATGAGCAGTTCTTC.